The rows below give T cell receptor beta chains drawn from one sample of a study of cytomegalovirus exposure and HLA in healthy donors. Libraries were prepared by immunoSEQ multiplex PCR; TCRdb keeps only in-frame clonotypes and omits some of them. Among approximately 110,000 clones listed, roughly 72% were seen once. The sequencing input was PBMCs. The source is a woman between 40 and 55 years old in good health and CMV-seropositive. Both conserved end residues are part of each CDR3. D genes are given only for firm matches. Clone size is not always given. Where it is, it says once, few, many or a class for expanded clones.

TRBV9,.,.,TRBJ2-7,TGTGCCAGCAGCGTAAGGTTTCCCCGCGAGGGCTCCTACGAGCAGTACTTC,CASSVRFPREGSYEQYF
TRBV4-1,.,TRBD2,TRBJ2-2,TGCGCCAGCAGCCAAGAGGGGGAGGGGGGGGAGCTGTTTTTT,CASSQEGEGGELFF
TRBV6-5,.,TRBD2,TRBJ2-1,TGTGCCAGCAGTTCCCGCTTAGCGGGGACCTACAATGAGCAGTTCTTC,CASSSRLAGTYNEQFF
TRBV4-1,few,.,TRBJ2-7,TGCGCCAGCAGCCCCGGGGATTCCTACGAGCAGTACTTC,CASSPGDSYEQYF
TRBV5-6,.,.,TRBJ2-3,TGTGCCAGCAGCTTGGGGCGGCGTAGCACAGATACGCAGTATTTT,CASSLGRRSTDTQYF
TRBV7-8,once,TRBD1,TRBJ2-1,TGTGCCAGCAGCTTACGGCGGCAGGGGGCCGGCAATGAGCAGTTCTTC,CASSLRRQGAGNEQFF
TRBV5-1,.,TRBD1,TRBJ2-7,TGCGCCAGCAACCAAAGGACAGGGGGCGAGCAGTACTTC,CASNQRTGGEQYF
TRBV13,.,.,TRBJ1-2,TGTGCCAGCAGCTTGGGAGGGAACTATGGCTACACCTTC,CASSLGGNYGYTF
TRBV12-5,.,.,TRBJ2-1,TGTGCTAGTGGTTTGGTACAAGGGGGGGCCAACAATGAGCAGTTCTTC,CASGLVQGGANNEQFF
TRBV6-6,once,.,TRBJ2-7,TGTGCCAGCAGTTACGCGGCAGCCTACGAGCAGTACTTC,CASSYAAAYEQYF
TRBV7-2,.,TRBD2,TRBJ2-1,TGTGCCAGCAGCTTAACTAGCGGGACCTACAATGAGCAGTTCTTC,CASSLTSGTYNEQFF
TRBV5-1,.,.,TRBJ2-2,TGCGCCAGCAGCTTGTTAGAATTTACCGGGGAGCTGTTTTTT,CASSLLEFTGELFF
TRBV11-3,.,.,TRBJ2-1,TGTGCCAGCAGCTTAACAGGGAATGAGCAGTTCTTC,CASSLTGNEQFF
TRBV5-1,.,.,TRBJ1-4,TGCGCCAGCAGCTTGGCGGGTGAAGAAAAACTGTTTTTT,CASSLAGEEKLFF
TRBV2,.,.,TRBJ2-5,TGTGCCAGCGGGGCTGAAATCCTGGGCCAGTACTTC,CASGAEILGQYF
TRBV30,.,.,TRBJ2-3,TGTGCCTGGAGTGTAGGCGGGGGCCGATTCGCAGATACGCAGTATTTT,CAWSVGGGRFADTQYF
TRBV19,.,.,TRBJ1-3,TGTGCCAGTAGTACCGTGAGTGGAAACACCATATATTTT,CASSTVSGNTIYF
TRBV2,.,.,TRBJ1-1,TGTGCCAGCAGTCTAGGGGCAGGGAAGTACCAAGTGAACACTGAAGCTTTCTTT,CASSLGAGKYQVNTEAFF
TRBV5-4,.,TRBD1,TRBJ2-7,TGTGCCAGCAGCTTGGGGGACAGAGCTACCTACGAGCAGTACTTC,CASSLGDRATYEQYF
TRBV19,.,TRBD1,TRBJ1-2,TGTGCCAGTAGGCGGACAGGGGGCAACTATGGCTACACCTTC,CASRRTGGNYGYTF
TRBV11-2,.,TRBD2,TRBJ2-5,TGTGCCAGCAGCTTAGGTCGTTCGCGGGGGGGCTCAGAGACCCAGTACTTC,CASSLGRSRGGSETQYF
TRBV5-1,.,.,TRBJ1-2,TGCGCCAGCAGGCAGGGGTATTCGCGTGGTGGCTACACCTTC,CASRQGYSRGGYTF
TRBV7-9,.,TRBD2,TRBJ2-1,TGTGCCAGCAGCCTCGGGGGGACCAATGAGCAGTTCTTC,CASSLGGTNEQFF
TRBV25-1,.,.,TRBJ1-2,TGTGCCAGCAGTTCCAGGGGAACCGGTGGCTACACCTTC,CASSSRGTGGYTF
TRBV2,.,TRBD2,TRBJ2-1,TGTGCCAGCACTCTGATACTAGCGGGAGGGAATGAGCAGTTCTTC,CASTLILAGGNEQFF
TRBV4-1,.,TRBD2,TRBJ2-1,TGCGCCAGCAGCCAAGGGGGGAGGGCCCTCAGTGAGCAGTTCTTC,CASSQGGRALSEQFF
TRBV19,.,.,TRBJ1-3,TGTGCCAGTACGCGACAGGTTTCTGGAAACACCATATATTTT,CASTRQVSGNTIYF
TRBV28,.,TRBD2,TRBJ2-1,TGTGCCAGCAGTTTATTTAGCGGGGGAGGGAATGAGCAGTTCTTC,CASSLFSGGGNEQFF
TRBV6-4,.,TRBD1,TRBJ1-3,TGTGCCAGCAGTTCGTCCGGGACAGGGTGGAATAGGTCTGGAAACACCATATATTTT,CASSSSGTGWNRSGNTIYF
TRBV19,.,TRBD1,TRBJ1-5,TGTGCCAGTGCATCTCAGGGGGTAGGGCTAAGCAATCAGCCCCAGCATTTT,CASASQGVGLSNQPQHF
TRBV7-9,.,TRBD1,TRBJ2-7,TGTGCCAGCAGCTTAGGGGGGAGGACAGGGAGAAACGAGCAGTACTTC,CASSLGGRTGRNEQYF
TRBV4-3,.,.,TRBJ2-3,TGCGCCAGCAGCCAAGGTCCCGAACGGCGGGATACGCAGTATTTT,CASSQGPERRDTQYF
TRBV5-6,.,.,TRBJ1-2,TGTGCCAGCAGCGGGGGCTTGGGGTCTACTAACTATGGCTACACCTTC,CASSGGLGSTNYGYTF
TRBV5-6,.,TRBD2,TRBJ2-1,TGTGCCAGCAGCCCAAGACTAGCGGGAGTAGGGGATGAGCAGTTCTTC,CASSPRLAGVGDEQFF
TRBV7-8,.,TRBD2,TRBJ2-7,TGTGCCAGCAACCTGAGGAGACTAGCGGGGGGGTCTTTTAAAACCGACTACGAGCAGTACTTC,CASNLRRLAGGSFKTDYEQYF
TRBV5-1,.,TRBD2,TRBJ2-1,TGCGCCAGCAGCTTGCTGCTAGCGGGCAGCAATGAGCAGTTCTTC,CASSLLLAGSNEQFF
TRBV19,.,.,TRBJ1-4,TGTGCCAGTAGTATTTGGAGGGCTTCGGATGAAAAACTGTTTTTT,CASSIWRASDEKLFF
TRBV6-1,.,TRBD1,TRBJ1-1,TGTGCCAGCAGTCCGGGACAGGGACGGACTGAAGCTTTCTTT,CASSPGQGRTEAFF
TRBV2,.,.,TRBJ2-4,TGTGCCAGCAGCGCTATAGCACCAGGGACCAAAAACATTCAGTACTTC,CASSAIAPGTKNIQYF
TRBV7-9,.,.,TRBJ2-7,TGTGCCAGCAGCTCGCAAGGTGCGGAATTCTCCTACGAGCAGTACTTC,CASSSQGAEFSYEQYF
TRBV19,.,TRBD1,TRBJ1-2,TGTGCCAGTAGTCTAGGACAGGCCAACTATGGCTACACCTTC,CASSLGQANYGYTF
TRBV7-2,few,.,TRBJ2-5,TGTGCCAGCAGCTTAAGACCGGAACAGCAAGGCACCCAGTACTTC,CASSLRPEQQGTQYF
TRBV2,.,TRBD1,TRBJ1-2,TGTGCCAGCAGGCAGGACAGGGGGGCAGATGGCTACACCTTC,CASRQDRGADGYTF
TRBV19,few,TRBD1,TRBJ1-5,TGTGCCAGTACCATACAGGGGGCTCAGCCCCAGCATTTT,CASTIQGAQPQHF
TRBV7-7,once,TRBD2,TRBJ2-2,TGTGCTAGCAGCTTTCAATTAGCGGGGGACACCGGGGAGCTGTTTTTT,CASSFQLAGDTGELFF
TRBV9,.,TRBD2,TRBJ2-7,TGTGCCAGCAGCCAAGCTAGCGGACCCTACGAGCAGTACTTC,CASSQASGPYEQYF
TRBV4-3,.,.,TRBJ1-1,TGCGCCAGCAGCCAAAGGGGGGGGGACACTGAAGCTTTCTTT,CASSQRGGDTEAFF
TRBV2,.,.,TRBJ1-4,TGTGCCAGCGCCGACAGGACGATCGCAAAACTGTTTTTT,CASADRTIAKLFF
TRBV7-3,.,.,TRBJ2-7,TGTGCCAGCAGCTTACAGGTAAGCTCCTACGAGCAGTACTTC,CASSLQVSSYEQYF
TRBV7-7,.,.,TRBJ2-1,TGTGCTAGCAGCTTATTCAGGGCGCGGGAGCAGTTCTTC,CASSLFRAREQFF